This T cell receptor (beta chain) was captured in a study of blood T cell repertoires in COVID-19 (TCRdb year 2020). Regarding the research as a whole: Samples covering the acute and convalescent phases of COVID-19 were provided by collaborators in the United States, Italy and Spain. The material from the prospective study consisted of cDNA or gDNA derived from T cells, B-cell-depleted T cells, or PBMCs. Subjects who had been exposed to COVID-19, were actively infected with it, or had recovered from it provided the deeply sampled blood TCRbeta repertoires that made up the dataset. The repertoires were made available in a free public database intended to serve as a resource for research on the immune response to SARS-CoV-2. The samples were drawn from the first 160 participants of the ongoing ImmuneRACE study and from 950 to 1,500 subjects provided by 6 global collaborators. Nearly every sample came with metadata listing a de-identified subject ID, COVID-19 status, age in years and sex. Where available, HLA class I and class II types were taken from metadata supplied by the sample provider and were not determined by assay-based typing.

Comment on this clone: This clone's antigen is unknown. Per-nucleotide qualities are absent, and no much larger clonotype sits a single base away.

Broad study findings and their caveats: How much clinical and demographic metadata was included differed by source and by participant, and the metadata was provided uncurated.

V is cut by 5 bases and J by 7 bases, and the space between the germline ends is 15 bases. The germline V gene encodes CDR1 SNHLY and CDR2 FYNNEI. The CDR3 goes from the cysteine to the phenylalanine over 14 residues. Only the CDR3 DNA stays, 42 bases, in frame from base 1. Participants in the prospective study were enrolled through a virtual design, were aged roughly 18 to 90 years, and lived in some 24 United States geographic areas. In the prospective study, participants were assigned to cohorts based on the clinical history participants reported in a screening survey and a study questionnaire. In the prospective study, mobile phlebotomists collected whole blood, serum and a nasopharyngeal or oropharyngeal swab from each participant. Over a 2-month period, participants in the prospective study had the option of providing additional blood draws and questionnaires. Blood samples from the prospective study were shipped frozen or at room temperature prior to DNA extraction.

TCRbeta CDR3 regions were amplified from genomic DNA using the immunoSEQ Assay, a bias-controlled multiplex PCR. The original pipeline was this. Within the assay, amplification of reference gene primers was used to estimate how many nucleated cells each sample contained. To quantify the absolute abundance of each unique TCRbeta CDR3 rearrangement, sequence reads were collapsed and filtered. For each sample, productive Simpson clonality was calculated as the square root of Simpson's diversity index across productive rearrangements. Imported from immuneACCESS, the table was reduced by TCRdb to in-frame sequences with V and J called. These copies leave out some clones; in studies compared against another copy, an unresolved V gene accounts for under half, and the cause of the remainder is not known. That table supplies the V and J calls and clone size; D and trimming were determined from the DNA. The sample table contains 350,000 to 400,000 clones; only one count was recorded for around nine tenths of them. The ten largest make up approximately 1% of the sample.

The chain is assembled from TRBV2 and TRBJ1-5; the D gene cannot be resolved reliably. The TCR comes from a woman under 40 with acute COVID-19. The sequencing input was PBMCs or T cells enriched from blood (not recorded which). Here is the DNA: TGTGCCAGCAGTCTCCCCAGTACGGGGCAGCCCCAGCATTTT. Protein translation: CASSLPSTGQPQHF. Extended through the reference TRBV2 and TRBJ1-5 proteins, this CDR3 yields the full variable domain: EPEVTQTPSHQVTQMGQEVILRCVPISNHLYFYWYRQILGQKVEFLVSFYNNEISEKSEIFDDQFSVERPDGSNFTLKIRSTKLEDSAMYFCASSLPSTGQPQHFGDGTRLSIL.